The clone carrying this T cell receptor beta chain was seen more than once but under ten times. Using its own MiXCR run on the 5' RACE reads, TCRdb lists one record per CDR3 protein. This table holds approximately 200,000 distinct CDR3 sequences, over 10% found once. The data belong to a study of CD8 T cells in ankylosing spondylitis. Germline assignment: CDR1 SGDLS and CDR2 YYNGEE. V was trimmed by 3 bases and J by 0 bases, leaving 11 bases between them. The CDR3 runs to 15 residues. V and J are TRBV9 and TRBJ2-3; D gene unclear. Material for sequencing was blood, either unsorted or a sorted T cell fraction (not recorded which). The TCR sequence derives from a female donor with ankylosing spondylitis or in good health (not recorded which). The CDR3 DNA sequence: TGTGCCAGCAGCGGTTCCGGAGATAGCACAGATACGCAGTATTTT. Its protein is CASSGSGDSTDTQYF.